This paragraph covers one T cell receptor (beta chain) sequence. The antigen is not known. The sample is drawn from a study of T cell responses to AZD1222 COVID-19 vaccine. Trimming stripped 4 bases from V and 11 bases from J, with 14 bases between. The CDR3 has 12 residues. Overall study results and limits: Nearly half of unique spike-specific TCRs reportedly avoided B.1.351 and B.1.1.7 mutated regions. The donors showed a predominance of white British ancestry and of females, with possible underestimation of clonal diversity. Only six people who got AZD1222 tested seropositive at baseline. Spike-specific TCRs gained breadth and depth after people received two AZD1222 doses.

Sequencing used immunoSEQ multiplex PCR; TCRdb keeps in-frame clones, though not all of them. The sample lists more than 120,000 clones; roughly nine tenths were seen once. The chain combines TRBV12-3 or TRBV12-4 with TRBJ1-1; TRBD1 is a possible D gene (6 bases). Specimen: peripheral blood, collected 28 days after the second AZD1222 dose. The clonotype originates from an adult who received the AZD1222 COVID-19 vaccine. The CDR3 protein is CASSSSTGFAFF. The CDR3, as DNA: TGTGCCAGCAGTTCGTCTACAGGGTTTGCTTTCTTT.